This T cell receptor beta chain was found in a study of T-cell reconstitution after alpha-beta-depleted transplantation in children. Study-wide points: Surviving recipient T cells and thymic progenitors accounted for the high day-60 TCRbeta diversity observed in some patients.

The CDR3 is 16 residues long. Trimming removed 5 bases at V and 2 bases at J, with 18 bases between. Germline V lookup: CDR1 SGHAT, CDR2 FQNNGV. The TCRbeta library incorporated unique molecular identifiers. A single record per CDR3 protein comes from TCRdb applying MiXCR to the PCR reads. The table has roughly 300,000 distinct CDR3 sequences, around a tenth seen once. This clonotype was observed many times. Its antigen remains unknown. The rearrangement links TRBV11-2 to TRBJ2-5; possibly TRBD2 for D (7 bases). Specimen: peripheral blood, collected 180 days after TCRalphabeta/CD19-depleted stem cell transplant. The TCR was taken from a male patient aged 2 to 9 who had a stem cell transplant for chronic granulomatous disease, so the T cells may come from the graft donor. CDR3 bases: TGTGCCAGCAGCCTCCGGGGGGTAACAGGGCAAGAGACCCAGTACTTC. This encodes CASSLRGVTGQETQYF.